The 21 T cell receptor beta chains below all came from one sample that was sequenced in a study of T cell responses to AZD1222 COVID-19 vaccine. Data came from immunoSEQ multiplex PCR; TCRdb stores just in-frame clones and leaves some out. Of approximately 140,000 clones in the sample, approximately 88% were seen once. The sequences come from peripheral blood, collected on day 0 of AZD1222 vaccination. The source is an adult in good health.

The chain employs TRBV7-3 and TRBJ1-3; D unclear. Germline assignment: CDR1 SGHTA and CDR2 FQGTGA. V was trimmed by 1 base and J by 3 bases, leaving 4 bases between them. The CDR3 extends over 13 amino acids. The CDR3 DNA sequence: TGTGCCAGCAGCTTAAACAGTGGAAACACCATATATTTT. Protein product: CASSLNSGNTIYF.

The V call is TRBV3-1 (or the pseudogene TRBV3-2), the J call TRBJ2-7; D gene uncertain. Trimming stripped 2 bases from V and 10 bases from J, with 15 bases between. The length of the CDR3 is 13 residues. Germline loops: CDR1 LGHDT, CDR2 YNNKEL (reference sequence). This CDR3 is CASSQPRSLLQYF. The CDR3 DNA follows: TGTGCCAGCAGCCAACCTCGGTCTCTGCTTCAGTACTTC.

The chain employs TRBV6-5 and TRBJ2-2; 7 bases match TRBD1. V shed 7 bases, J shed 4 bases, and the junction held 9 bases outside the gene matches. CDR3 size: 15 residues. Germline V CDR1 and CDR2: MNHEY, SVGAGI. The CDR3 loop is CASNRDRLFTGELFF. DNA for the CDR3: TGTGCCAGCAACCGGGACAGACTTTTCACCGGGGAGCTGTTTTTT.

This chain uses TRBV12-3 or TRBV12-4 with TRBJ2-5; D is unresolved. Trimming removed 2 bases from V and 3 bases from J, with 7 bases in between. The CDR3 totals 13 residues. CDR3 coding DNA: TGTGCCAGCAGTTTATACGGCGAAGAGACCCAGTACTTC. It translates to CASSLYGEETQYF.

The chain joins TRBV3-1 (or the pseudogene TRBV3-2) to TRBJ2-7; D not resolved. From germline, CDR1 is LGHDT and CDR2 YNNKEL (reference sequence). The germline V and J ends were trimmed by 5 bases and 7 bases, with 9 bases remaining between them. The CDR3 consists of 11 residues. DNA of the CDR3: TGTGCCAGCAGCGCCCTCGAGGAGCAGTACTTC. Protein: CASSALEEQYF.

The chain employs TRBV6-5 and TRBJ1-5, with TRBD1 identical over 9 bases. Per germline, CDR1 MNHEY and CDR2 SVGAGI. The CDR3 covers 15 residues. The junction had 5 bases not matched to a gene; V was cut back by 2 bases and J by 6 bases. CDR3 region: CASSYRAGQGQPQHF. CDR3 nucleotide sequence: TGTGCCAGCAGTTACAGGGCGGGACAGGGTCAGCCCCAGCATTTT.

This rearrangement joins TRBV7-2 to TRBJ2-1; D is ambiguous. Germline V gene data show CDR1 as SGHTA and CDR2 as FQGNSA. V lost 1 base and J lost 6, with 10 bases in between. The CDR3 has 14 residues. The CDR3 here is CASSLDKRTNEQFF. The CDR3 DNA reads as TGTGCCAGCAGCTTAGACAAGCGTACCAATGAGCAGTTCTTC.

This clone was counted a single time. The rearrangement links TRBV3-1 (or the pseudogene TRBV3-2) to TRBJ1-5; D call uncertain. CDR1 is LGHDT, CDR2 YNNKEL, per germline (reference sequence). Trimming took 1 base from V and 5 from J, leaving 12 bases between them. This CDR3 has 15 amino acids. The CDR3 DNA sequence: TGTGCCAGCAGCCAAGGGAGCCTGGGCGATCAGCCCCAGCATTTT. Its protein is CASSQGSLGDQPQHF.

This chain connects TRBV7-2 to TRBJ2-2; D ambiguous. This CDR3 is 15 amino acids long. Trimming took off 5 bases at V and 3 bases at J, with 13 bases between the two ends. Per germline, CDR1 SGHTA and CDR2 FQGNSA. The CDR3 sequence is CASSPQALDTGELFF. The CDR3 DNA reads as TGTGCCAGCAGCCCTCAGGCTCTTGACACCGGGGAGCTGTTTTTT.

This chain joins TRBV3-1 (or the pseudogene TRBV3-2) and TRBJ2-2, with 10 bases lining up with TRBD2. J lost 6 bases, V lost 3 bases, and 16 bases had no gene match. Per the germline V gene, CDR1 is LGHDT and CDR2 is YNNKEL (reference sequence). The CDR3 length is 19 residues. CDR3 protein: CASSHSMVLSGGAPGELFF. The CDR3 region has the DNA TGTGCCAGCAGCCATTCGATGGTGCTCAGCGGGGGGGCCCCCGGGGAGCTGTTTTTT.

This sequence joins TRBV3-1 (or the pseudogene TRBV3-2) and TRBJ1-4, with no clear D. CDR1 LGHDT and CDR2 YNNKEL come from the germline V gene (reference sequence). The V end lost 1 base, the J end lost 4 bases, and 10 bases lay between the germline ends. The CDR3 runs to 15 residues. CDR3 residues: CASSQGHSGNEKLFF. The CDR3 DNA is TGTGCCAGCAGCCAAGGTCATTCGGGTAATGAAAAACTGTTTTTT.

This rearrangement joins TRBV10-3 to TRBJ1-1; D call uncertain. The germline CDR1 and CDR2 sequences are ENHRY and SYGVKD. The CDR3 is made up of 13 amino acids. Trimming cost V 5 bases and J 0 bases, with 7 bases left between them. The CDR3 region has the DNA TGTGCCATCAGTCAATCCGTGAACACTGAAGCTTTCTTT. Protein: CAISQSVNTEAFF.

This clone was seen only a few times. The chain employs TRBV30 and TRBJ2-7; D may be TRBD1 (6 bases). The V end lost 2 bases, the J end lost 6 bases, and 11 bases lay between the germline ends. The germline gives CDR1 GTSNPN, CDR2 SVGIG (reference sequence). This CDR3 is built from 12 residues. This CDR3 is CAWSRTGREQYF. The CDR3 nucleotides read TGTGCCTGGAGTCGAACAGGGCGCGAGCAGTACTTC. The variable domain in full, completed from reference TRBV30 and TRBJ2-7, reads SQTIHQWPATLVQPVGSPLSLECTVEGTSNPNLYWYRQAAGRGLQLLFYSVGIGQISSEVPQNLSASRPQDRQFILSSKKLLLSDSGFYLCAWSRTGREQYFGPGTRLTVT.

The sample holds one count of this clone. The CDR3 coding sequence is TGTGCCAGTACCCTAGCGGGGAGGGGAGAGACCCAGTACTTC. Translating gives CASTLAGRGETQYF. The chain uses TRBV7-2 and TRBJ2-5; 9 bases line up with TRBD2. In germline, CDR1 is SGHTA, CDR2 FQGNSA. The CDR3 runs 14 residues. V was pared by 9 bases and J by 4 bases, with 9 bases of the junction left unmatched. Supplemented by reference TRBV7-2 and TRBJ2-5, the full variable domain reads GAGVSQSPSNKVTEKGKDVELRCDPISGHTALYWYRQSLGQGLEFLIYFQGNSAPDKSGLPSDRFSAERTGGSVSTLTIQRTQQEDSAVYLCASTLAGRGETQYFGPGTRLLVL.

V and J are TRBV29-1 and TRBJ1-1, with TRBD1 identical over 8 bases. The germline CDR1 and CDR2 sequences are SQVTM and ANQGSEA. The CDR3 has 13 residues. V lost 6 bases to trimming and J lost 2 bases; unmatched junction nucleotides: 5. CDR3 sequence reads: CSVLDRVNTEAFF. CDR3 bases: TGCAGCGTCCTGGACAGGGTCAACACTGAAGCTTTCTTT.

The chain links TRBV6-5 to TRBJ2-7, with 9 nucleotides matching TRBD1. After removal of 3 bases from V and 7 bases from J, the junction contained 7 bases not matched to a gene. Per germline, CDR1 MNHEY and CDR2 SVGAGI. The CDR3 loop spans 14 amino acids. The CDR3 DNA is TGTGCCAGCAGTTATCAATGGACAGGGGAAGAGCAGTACTTC. Protein product: CASSYQWTGEEQYF.

The gene calls are TRBV19 and TRBJ1-2, with D possibly matching TRBD1 (6 bases). The germline V gene encodes CDR1 LNHDA and CDR2 SQIVND (reference sequence). This CDR3 contains 15 residues. V lost 5 bases and J 4 bases, leaving 17 bases between the germline ends. Written as DNA, the CDR3 is TGTGCCAGTAGTGCATCCAGGGGAAGCGGCTATGGCTACACCTTC. This encodes CASSASRGSGYGYTF. Supplemented by reference TRBV19 and TRBJ1-2, the full variable domain reads DGGITQSPKYLFRKEGQNVTLSCEQNLNHDAMYWYRQDPGQGLRLIYYSQIVNDFQKGDIAEGYSVSREKKESFPLTVTSAQKNPTAFYLCASSASRGSGYGYTFGSGTRLTVV.

This clone appeared a few times. The V and J genes are TRBV5-8 and TRBJ1-2; maybe TRBD1 (5 bases). Looked up from germline, CDR1 is SGHTS and CDR2 is YDEGEE. The CDR3 extends over 15 amino acids. Trimming took 0 bases from V and 2 from J, leaving 11 bases between them. CDR3 bases: TGTGCCAGCAGCTTGGAGCAGGGATTAAACTATGGCTACACCTTC. It specifies CASSLEQGLNYGYTF.

The chain recombines TRBV4-1 with TRBJ1-6; D call uncertain. CDR3 length: 16 residues. Germline V lookup: CDR1 MGHRA, CDR2 YSYEKL. V shed 1 base and J shed 11 bases, with 18 bases lying between them. The CDR3: CASSQGVRFFRAPLHF. DNA for the CDR3: TGCGCCAGCAGCCAAGGTGTCAGGTTCTTTCGTGCACCCCTCCACTTT.

A remark on this clone: This CDR3 is also generated by other DNA sequences in the sample. The chain employs TRBV11-2 and TRBJ1-1; D is undetermined. Germline V gives CDR1 SGHAT, CDR2 FQNNGV. The CDR3 runs 14 residues. Trimming left V 1 base short and J 2 bases short, with 8 bases between. This CDR3 is CASSLVGGNTEAFF. The CDR3 DNA reads TGTGCCAGCAGCTTAGTCGGCGGAAACACTGAAGCTTTCTTT.

V gene TRBV4-1 combines with J gene TRBJ1-3, with a possible D match to TRBD1 (6 bases). V dropped 1 base and J dropped 3 bases, with 16 bases sitting between them. Germline V gives CDR1 MGHRA, CDR2 YSYEKL. The CDR3 has 17 amino acids. The CDR3 region has the DNA TGCGCCAGCAGCCAAGGGAGGGCCCTGACAGGTGGAAACACCATATATTTT. As protein: CASSQGRALTGGNTIYF.